This T cell receptor beta chain was observed in a study of cytomegalovirus exposure and HLA in healthy donors. Whole-study context: Genetic ancestry analysis placed around 76% of the roughly 400 donors that were genotyped in the Caucasian-associated cluster. Overall study results and limits: In a later analysis, across HLA loci, associated TCR counts were highest for DRB1, lowest for HLA-C. A later analysis by the authors found several of the most significant clusters apparently linked to common viral pathogens. The study put 150 to 200 TCR beta chains on its list as cytomegalovirus-associated.

PCR used 60 Vbeta primers and 13 Jbeta primers. TCRdb keeps only in-frame clones here, not all; method: immunoSEQ multiplex PCR. The sample includes about 140,000 clones, approximately 76% of them seen just once. This clone came up once. Its antigen remains unidentified. CDR1 is SGHAT, CDR2 FQDESV, per germline (reference sequence). The CDR3 runs 15 residues. V lost 0 bases and J lost 4; bases outside the gene matches: 3. Sequenced: PBMCs. The chain links TRBV11-1 to TRBJ2-1; 7 bases match TRBD1. This TCR was sampled from a man aged 40-49 years in good health and CMV-seronegative. The DNA for the CDR3 is TGTGCCAGCAGCTTAGCCGGGACAGTTTACAATGAGCAGTTCTTC. Its translation is CASSLAGTVYNEQFF. Looking up the rest from reference TRBV11-1 and TRBJ2-1 gives the full variable domain: EAEVAQSPRYKITEKSQAVAFWCDPISGHATLYWYRQILGQGPELLVQFQDESVVDDSQLPKDRFSAERLKGVDSTLKIQPAELGDSAMYLCASSLAGTVYNEQFFGPGTRLTVL.